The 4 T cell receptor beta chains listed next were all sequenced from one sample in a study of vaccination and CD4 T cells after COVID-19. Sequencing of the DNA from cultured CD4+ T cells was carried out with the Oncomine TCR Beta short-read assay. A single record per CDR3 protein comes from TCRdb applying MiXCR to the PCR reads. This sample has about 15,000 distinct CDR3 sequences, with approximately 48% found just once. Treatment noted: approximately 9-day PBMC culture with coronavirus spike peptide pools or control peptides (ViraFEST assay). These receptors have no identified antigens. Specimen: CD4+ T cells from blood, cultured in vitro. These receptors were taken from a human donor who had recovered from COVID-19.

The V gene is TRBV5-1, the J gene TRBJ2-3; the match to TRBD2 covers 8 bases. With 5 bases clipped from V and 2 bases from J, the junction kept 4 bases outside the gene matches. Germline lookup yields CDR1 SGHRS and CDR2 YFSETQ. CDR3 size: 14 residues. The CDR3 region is CASRPRGATDTQYF. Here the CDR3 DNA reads TGCGCCAGCAGGCCGCGGGGGGCCACAGATACGCAGTATTTT.

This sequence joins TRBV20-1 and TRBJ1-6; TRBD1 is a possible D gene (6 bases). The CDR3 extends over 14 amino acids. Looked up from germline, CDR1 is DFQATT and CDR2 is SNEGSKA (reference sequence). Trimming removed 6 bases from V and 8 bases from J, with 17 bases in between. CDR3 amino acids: CSANRRGMDSPLHF. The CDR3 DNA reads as TGCAGTGCAAACCGCAGGGGAATGGATTCACCCCTCCACTTT.

The CDR3 DNA follows: TGTGCCTGGAGAAAAGGGGGCTCGGAGACCCAGTACTTC. This sequence encodes CAWRKGGSETQYF. The chain carries TRBV30 and TRBJ2-5, with 7 bases that match TRBD1. Per the germline V gene, CDR1 is GTSNPN and CDR2 is SVGIG (reference sequence). The CDR3 has 13 residues. After removal of 3 bases from V and 5 bases from J, the junction contained 6 bases not matched to a gene.

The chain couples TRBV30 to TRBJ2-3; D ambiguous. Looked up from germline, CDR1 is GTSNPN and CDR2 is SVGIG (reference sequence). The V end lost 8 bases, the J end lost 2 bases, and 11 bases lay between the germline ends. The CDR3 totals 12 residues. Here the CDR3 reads CAVVLFTDTQYF. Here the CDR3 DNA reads TGTGCCGTGGTCCTATTCACAGATACGCAGTATTTT.